These T cell receptor beta chains were read from a single sample in a study of T-cell memory formation after mild COVID-19. TCRdb called the 5' RACE reads again in MiXCR, with one record for every CDR3 protein. The sample holds approximately 290,000 distinct CDR3 sequences, less than 9.5% seen once. The sample was PBMCs or a T cell subset sorted from them (not recorded which). The receptors here all came from a man younger than 30 who had mild COVID-19 (a few samples of this study predate the infection). Cell type and time point are not known. The CDR3 runs from the conserved cysteine through the conserved F or W. The order of the fields is V gene, D gene, clone size, J gene, CDR3 protein, CDR3 DNA. D genes are given only for firm matches. Only some rows state a clone size, as once, few, many or a class for expanded clones.

V gene: TRBV12-3/TRBV12-4; D gene: -; clone size: -; J gene: TRBJ2-3; CDR3 protein: CASSLAVRSPSTQYF; CDR3 DNA: TGTGCCAGCAGTTTAGCGGTCCGTTCCCCCAGTACGCAGTATTTT
V gene: TRBV19; D gene: -; clone size: few; J gene: TRBJ1-2; CDR3 protein: CASILRQYGYTF; CDR3 DNA: TGTGCCAGTATTCTACGGCAGTATGGCTACACCTTC
V gene: TRBV29-1; D gene: -; clone size: few; J gene: TRBJ2-1; CDR3 protein: CSVLRNEQFF; CDR3 DNA: TGCAGCGTTCTACGTAATGAGCAGTTCTTC
V gene: TRBV5-6; D gene: -; clone size: few; J gene: TRBJ2-6; CDR3 protein: CASSWTGANVLTF; CDR3 DNA: TGTGCCAGCAGCTGGACAGGGGCCAACGTCCTGACTTTC
V gene: TRBV7-2; D gene: -; clone size: many; J gene: TRBJ2-7; CDR3 protein: CASSLALGQYEQYF; CDR3 DNA: TGTGCCAGCAGCTTAGCGCTAGGACAGTACGAGCAGTACTTC
V gene: TRBV12-3/TRBV12-4; D gene: -; clone size: few; J gene: TRBJ1-5; CDR3 protein: CASSLRAGNQPQHF; CDR3 DNA: TGTGCCAGCAGTTTAAGGGCAGGCAATCAGCCCCAGCATTTT
V gene: TRBV7-2; D gene: -; clone size: few; J gene: TRBJ1-1; CDR3 protein: CASSLVGGLSTEAFF; CDR3 DNA: TGTGCCAGCAGCTTAGTCGGGGGTCTTTCTACTGAAGCTTTCTTT
V gene: TRBV10-3; D gene: TRBD1; clone size: few; J gene: TRBJ2-2; CDR3 protein: CAITQGANTGELFF; CDR3 DNA: TGTGCCATCACGCAGGGGGCGAACACCGGGGAGCTGTTTTTT
V gene: TRBV6-2/TRBV6-3; D gene: -; clone size: -; J gene: TRBJ1-2; CDR3 protein: CASSWSGWGSYGYTF; CDR3 DNA: TGTGCCAGCAGTTGGAGTGGTTGGGGGAGCTATGGCTACACCTTC
V gene: TRBV18; D gene: -; clone size: -; J gene: TRBJ1-1; CDR3 protein: CASSPAVVYTEAFF; CDR3 DNA: TGTGCCAGCTCACCGGCCGTGGTTTATACTGAAGCTTTCTTT
V gene: TRBV7-2; D gene: TRBD1; clone size: few; J gene: TRBJ1-1; CDR3 protein: CASSLASVGTGWNGEAFF; CDR3 DNA: TGTGCCAGCAGCTTAGCCTCGGTCGGGACAGGGTGGAATGGTGAAGCTTTCTTT
V gene: TRBV20-1; D gene: -; clone size: few; J gene: TRBJ2-3; CDR3 protein: CSARVWSENTDTQYF; CDR3 DNA: TGCAGTGCTAGAGTTTGGTCGGAGAACACAGATACGCAGTATTTT
V gene: TRBV6-6; D gene: -; clone size: -; J gene: TRBJ2-3; CDR3 protein: CASSPRDGRDTQYF; CDR3 DNA: TGTGCCAGCAGTCCACGGGACGGTCGGGATACGCAGTATTTT
V gene: TRBV6-5; D gene: TRBD1; clone size: -; J gene: TRBJ2-7; CDR3 protein: CASSYFQGATEQYF; CDR3 DNA: TGTGCCAGCAGTTACTTCCAGGGGGCTACCGAGCAGTACTTC
V gene: TRBV10-3; D gene: -; clone size: -; J gene: TRBJ2-2; CDR3 protein: CAISPTGFGELFF; CDR3 DNA: TGTGCCATCAGTCCGACAGGCTTCGGGGAGCTGTTTTTT
V gene: TRBV20-1; D gene: -; clone size: many; J gene: TRBJ2-7; CDR3 protein: CSAQPGLSYEQYF; CDR3 DNA: TGCAGTGCCCAGCCGGGTCTCTCCTACGAGCAGTACTTC
V gene: TRBV19; D gene: -; clone size: -; J gene: TRBJ2-5; CDR3 protein: CASSIGFGETQYF; CDR3 DNA: TGTGCCAGTAGTATCGGGTTTGGAGAGACCCAGTACTTC
V gene: TRBV5-1; D gene: TRBD1; clone size: many; J gene: TRBJ2-7; CDR3 protein: CASSEQGEGYEQYF; CDR3 DNA: TGCGCCAGCAGCGAACAGGGGGAAGGCTACGAGCAGTACTTC
V gene: TRBV6-2/TRBV6-3; D gene: -; clone size: -; J gene: TRBJ2-5; CDR3 protein: CASSYQTQGGETQYF; CDR3 DNA: TGTGCCAGCAGTTACCAGACCCAGGGAGGCGAGACCCAGTACTTC
V gene: TRBV7-3; D gene: TRBD2; clone size: few; J gene: TRBJ2-1; CDR3 protein: CATIRGLTDGEGEQFF; CDR3 DNA: TGTGCCACCATTCGGGGACTGACAGATGGGGAGGGTGAGCAGTTCTTC
V gene: TRBV4-3; D gene: -; clone size: -; J gene: TRBJ2-5; CDR3 protein: CASSQVGRQGTQYF; CDR3 DNA: TGCGCCAGCAGCCAAGTGGGACGCCAGGGGACCCAGTACTTC
V gene: TRBV4-1; D gene: -; clone size: -; J gene: TRBJ2-5; CDR3 protein: CASSYRAYGVGETQYF; CDR3 DNA: TGCGCCAGCAGCTACAGGGCTTATGGGGTAGGGGAGACCCAGTACTTC
V gene: TRBV7-2; D gene: TRBD1; clone size: few; J gene: TRBJ1-2; CDR3 protein: CASSPPGGARFTHGYTF; CDR3 DNA: TGTGCCAGCAGCCCGCCAGGGGGCGCGAGGTTTACCCATGGCTACACCTTC
V gene: TRBV7-9; D gene: TRBD1; clone size: few; J gene: TRBJ1-4; CDR3 protein: CASSPQDRAYEKLFF; CDR3 DNA: TGTGCCAGCAGCCCCCAAGACAGGGCCTATGAAAAACTGTTTTTT
V gene: TRBV6-5; D gene: -; clone size: few; J gene: TRBJ2-2; CDR3 protein: CASSYEGPRELFF; CDR3 DNA: TGTGCCAGCAGTTACGAAGGGCCCCGGGAGCTGTTTTTT
V gene: TRBV11-3; D gene: -; clone size: -; J gene: TRBJ2-1; CDR3 protein: CATRGREQFF; CDR3 DNA: TGTGCCACCCGGGGGCGTGAGCAGTTCTTC
V gene: TRBV27; D gene: -; clone size: few; J gene: TRBJ2-7; CDR3 protein: CASERTGRGYEQYF; CDR3 DNA: TGTGCCAGCGAGAGGACAGGGAGGGGATACGAGCAGTACTTC
V gene: TRBV6-6; D gene: -; clone size: -; J gene: TRBJ2-7; CDR3 protein: CASSYEGYEQYF; CDR3 DNA: TGTGCCAGCAGTTACGAGGGGTACGAGCAGTACTTC
V gene: TRBV7-2; D gene: -; clone size: many; J gene: TRBJ1-1; CDR3 protein: CASSSPFAGTEAFF; CDR3 DNA: TGTGCCAGCAGCTCCCCCTTCGCGGGGACTGAAGCTTTCTTT
V gene: TRBV28; D gene: -; clone size: -; J gene: TRBJ2-6; CDR3 protein: CASNRGSGANVLTF; CDR3 DNA: TGTGCCAGCAATCGGGGCTCTGGGGCCAACGTCCTGACTTTC
V gene: TRBV12-3/TRBV12-4; D gene: -; clone size: few; J gene: TRBJ2-3; CDR3 protein: CASSFQLGGDTQYF; CDR3 DNA: TGTGCCAGCAGTTTTCAGCTGGGGGGAGATACGCAGTATTTT
V gene: TRBV7-8; D gene: -; clone size: few; J gene: TRBJ1-2; CDR3 protein: CASSFTRGYGYTF; CDR3 DNA: TGTGCCAGCAGCTTCACGAGGGGGTATGGCTACACCTTC
V gene: TRBV11-1; D gene: -; clone size: -; J gene: TRBJ2-3; CDR3 protein: CASSRTQGSTDTQYF; CDR3 DNA: TGTGCCAGCAGCCGGACTCAGGGCAGCACAGATACGCAGTATTTT
V gene: TRBV2; D gene: -; clone size: -; J gene: TRBJ2-1; CDR3 protein: CASRAFNEQFF; CDR3 DNA: TGTGCCAGCAGAGCATTCAATGAGCAGTTCTTC
V gene: TRBV6-5; D gene: TRBD1; clone size: few; J gene: TRBJ1-5; CDR3 protein: CASSRGTGATQPQHF; CDR3 DNA: TGTGCCAGCAGCCGCGGGACAGGGGCCACTCAGCCCCAGCATTTT
V gene: TRBV5-6; D gene: -; clone size: -; J gene: TRBJ1-1; CDR3 protein: CASSLKDTEAFF; CDR3 DNA: TGTGCCAGCAGCTTAAAGGACACTGAAGCTTTCTTT
V gene: TRBV5-6; D gene: -; clone size: -; J gene: TRBJ1-1; CDR3 protein: CASSFRALKDFF; CDR3 DNA: TGTGCCAGCAGCTTTAGGGCCCTTAAGGATTTCTTT
V gene: TRBV9; D gene: -; clone size: -; J gene: TRBJ1-5; CDR3 protein: CASSAEEDLIEPQHF; CDR3 DNA: TGTGCCAGCAGCGCAGAGGAGGATCTTATCGAGCCCCAGCATTTT
V gene: TRBV6-2/TRBV6-3; D gene: -; clone size: few; J gene: TRBJ1-2; CDR3 protein: CASSYGSSGYTF; CDR3 DNA: TGTGCCAGCAGTTACGGAAGTAGCGGCTACACCTTC
V gene: TRBV24-1; D gene: -; clone size: -; J gene: TRBJ2-3; CDR3 protein: CATSVSGVPDTQYF; CDR3 DNA: TGTGCCACCAGTGTATCTGGGGTGCCAGATACGCAGTATTTT
V gene: TRBV7-2; D gene: -; clone size: -; J gene: TRBJ1-5; CDR3 protein: CASSLVEGPKPQHF; CDR3 DNA: TGTGCCAGCAGCTTAGTGGAGGGGCCTAAGCCCCAGCATTTT
V gene: TRBV5-6; D gene: -; clone size: -; J gene: TRBJ1-2; CDR3 protein: CASSLGTQDGYTF; CDR3 DNA: TGTGCCAGCAGCTTGGGGACCCAAGATGGCTACACCTTC
V gene: TRBV19; D gene: -; clone size: few; J gene: TRBJ1-1; CDR3 protein: CASSMGTFTEAFF; CDR3 DNA: TGTGCCAGTAGTATGGGGACATTCACTGAAGCTTTCTTT